The T cell receptor (beta chain) described here comes from a study of T cell responses to AZD1222 COVID-19 vaccine. The CDR3 covers 14 residues. V lost 10 bases to trimming and J lost 3 bases; unmatched junction nucleotides: 11. Germline CDR1 reads MDHEN; CDR2 reads SYDVKM. The table lists this clone with a few counts. What it recognizes is unknown. Study results and caveats: Repertoires in all cases were sampled only once the peak T cell response had passed. A reported finding is that nearly half of spike-specific TCRs target unmutated variant regions.

Sequencing was performed with immunoSEQ multiplex PCR; in TCRdb, only in-frame clones are kept and a portion is missing. The data show 140,000 to 150,000 clones, about 91% seen once. This chain connects TRBV28 to TRBJ1-2; 7 nucleotides align to TRBD1. The clonotype originates from an adult in good health. The input for sequencing was peripheral blood, taken on day 0 of AZD1222 vaccination. DNA for the CDR3: TGTGCCATGGGAGGGGGCAAGTCTTACTATGGCTACACCTTC. Its translation: CAMGGGKSYYGYTF.